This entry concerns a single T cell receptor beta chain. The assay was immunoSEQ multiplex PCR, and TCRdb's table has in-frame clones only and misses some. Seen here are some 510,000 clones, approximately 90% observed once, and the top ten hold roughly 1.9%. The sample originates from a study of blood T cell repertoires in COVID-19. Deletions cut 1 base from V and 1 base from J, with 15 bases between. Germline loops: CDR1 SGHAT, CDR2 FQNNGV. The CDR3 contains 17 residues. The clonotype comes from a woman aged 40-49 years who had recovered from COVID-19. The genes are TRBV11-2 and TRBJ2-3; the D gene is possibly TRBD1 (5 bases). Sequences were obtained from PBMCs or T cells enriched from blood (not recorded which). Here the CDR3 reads CASSLVNYLGGTDTQYF. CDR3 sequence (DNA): TGTGCCAGCAGCTTAGTAAACTATCTAGGGGGCACAGATACGCAGTATTTT.